This T cell receptor (beta chain) appears in the sequencing data of a study of T-cell reconstitution after alpha-beta-depleted transplantation in children. The study's findings and limits: Surviving recipient T cells and thymic progenitors accounted for the high day-60 TCRbeta diversity observed in some patients. Newly produced T cells mostly provided counts and TCRbeta diversity after one year, as hyperexpanded clones declined.

Turning to this clonotype: Its antigen is unknown.

The CDR3 contains 12 residues. Trimming stripped 5 bases from V and 15 bases from J, with 17 bases between. Germline V gene sequence: CDR1 SGHTA, CDR2 FQGNSA. Preparing the TCRbeta library involved the use of unique molecular identifiers. A single record per CDR3 protein comes from TCRdb applying MiXCR to the PCR reads. This sample has about 980,000 distinct CDR3 sequences; roughly 29% occur once, and the top ten carry over 25%. The sequenced sample was PBMCs, mostly from graft donor cells, obtained 360 days after TCRalphabeta/CD19-depleted stem cell transplant. The source is a boy younger than two who had a stem cell transplant for SCID, so the T cells may come from the graft donor. J is TRBJ2-1 and V is TRBV7-2; D uncertain. The CDR3 sequence is CASSLFMGMSFF. In nucleotides, the CDR3 is TGTGCCAGCAGCCTATTCATGGGGATGTCGTTCTTC.